The 23 T cell receptor beta chains reported below all come from one sample, sequenced in a study of cytomegalovirus exposure and HLA in healthy donors. Primers included in the PCR were 60 Vbeta and 13 Jbeta primers. Profiling relied on immunoSEQ multiplex PCR, and the TCRdb table lists in-frame clones only, not all of them. The sample holds about 120,000 clones, 80% seen once. Sequenced material: PBMCs. These receptors all stem from a female donor in good health and CMV-seropositive.

V usage is TRBV6-5 and J usage is TRBJ1-3; 7 nucleotides match TRBD1. In germline, CDR1 is MNHEY, CDR2 SVGAGI. This CDR3 is built from 16 residues. Trimming at V came to 0 bases and at J to 2 bases, leaving 4 bases not matched to a gene. The CDR3 reads CASSYSTGRAGNTIYF. CDR3 coding DNA: TGTGCCAGCAGTTACTCGACAGGGCGCGCTGGAAACACCATATATTTT.

This chain uses TRBV9 with TRBJ2-3; 8 bases align to TRBD2. The trim removed 3 bases at V and 2 bases at J, leaving 14 bases unmatched. This CDR3 has 18 residues. Germline V gives CDR1 SGDLS, CDR2 YYNGEE. The CDR3: CASSALYGGAGITDTQYF. CDR3 coding DNA: TGTGCCAGCAGCGCCTTATACGGGGGGGCCGGAATCACAGATACGCAGTATTTT. Based on the CDR3 plus reference TRBV9 and TRBJ2-3, the full variable domain is DSGVTQTPKHLITATGQRVTLRCSPRSGDLSVYWYQQSLDQGLQFLIQYYNGEERAKGNILERFSAQQFPDLHSELNLSSLELGDSALYFCASSALYGGAGITDTQYFGPGTRLTVL.

The CDR3 DNA is TGTGCCAGCAAGACGGCGGGGGGGAGCTCCTACGAGCAGTACTTC. It yields the protein CASKTAGGSSYEQYF. The chain has TRBV28 and TRBJ2-7; 9 bases map to TRBD2. Trimming at V came to 7 bases and at J to 0 bases, leaving 7 bases not matched to a gene. CDR3 length: 15 residues. CDR1 is MDHEN and CDR2 is SYDVKM in the germline V gene.

The chain links TRBV7-2 to TRBJ1-2; maybe TRBD1 (5 bases). This CDR3 spans 15 amino acids. Trimming stripped 4 bases from V and 4 bases from J, with 16 bases between. Per germline, CDR1 SGHTA and CDR2 FQGNSA. CDR3 sequence: CASSSLPRQPYGYTF. CDR3 nucleotide sequence: TGTGCCAGCAGCTCCCTCCCAAGACAGCCCTATGGCTACACCTTC.

The V gene is TRBV28, the J gene TRBJ1-2; D not certain. Germline V gene sequence: CDR1 MDHEN, CDR2 SYDVKM. V was clipped by 2 bases and J by 0 bases, with 10 bases between them. The CDR3 is 15 residues long. The DNA for the CDR3 is TGTGCCAGCAGTTTAGGAGGCAGGCCTAACTATGGCTACACCTTC. Amino acids: CASSLGGRPNYGYTF.

The chain is built from TRBV5-1 and TRBJ1-2, with 7 bases fitting TRBD1. The J segment lost 4 bases and the V segment lost 0 bases, leaving 3 bases of the junction unmatched. The CDR3 covers 14 residues. CDR1 and CDR2 (germline): SGHRS, YFSETQ. The CDR3 bases are TGCGCCAGCAGCTTGGCAGACAGGGCCTATGGCTACACCTTC. Encoded protein: CASSLADRAYGYTF.

The V gene is TRBV6-1, the J gene TRBJ1-2; 9 bases line up with TRBD1. CDR3 length equals 13 residues. The ends lost 7 bases at V and 3 bases at J; junction bases unmatched: 3. Germline V gives CDR1 MNHNS, CDR2 SASEGT. CDR3 coding DNA: TGTGCCAGCATGGGACAGGGTGACTATGGCTACACCTTC. Translation: CASMGQGDYGYTF.

This chain uses TRBV21-1 with TRBJ2-5; the D call TRBD2 from the table was never checked on the DNA. TRBV21-1 counts as a pseudogene. The CDR3 spans 13 residues. CDR3 nucleotide sequence: TGTGCCAGCAGTTCGGGACTTAGAGAGACCCAGTACTTC. Translation: CASSSGLRETQYF.

The V gene is TRBV6-1, the J gene TRBJ2-7; D ambiguous. Trimming took 1 base from V and 6 from J, leaving 13 bases between them. Germline V gives CDR1 MNHNS, CDR2 SASEGT. This CDR3 contains 14 residues. In DNA form, the CDR3 reads TGTGCCAGCAGTGAAGGAATGGAGATGGGCGAGCAGTACTTC. Translated: CASSEGMEMGEQYF.

The J gene is TRBJ2-7, the V gene TRBV6-6, with D possibly being TRBD2 (7 bases). Germline CDR1 is MNHNY and CDR2 is SVGAGI (reference sequence). V was clipped by 6 bases and J by 2 bases, with 20 bases between them. This CDR3 contains 16 residues. CDR3 bases: TGTGCCAGCAGAAGGGGGGGGGCGGGCAGTGCCTACGAGCAGTACTTC. Translated, it gives CASRRGGAGSAYEQYF.

The rearrangement joins TRBV4-2 to TRBJ2-7, with D tentatively TRBD1 (5 bases). The CDR3 is made up of 16 amino acids. Germline CDR1 is LGHNA and CDR2 is YNFKEQ. Deletions cut 1 base from V and 4 bases from J, with 17 bases between. CDR3 in amino acids: CASSQAVETGPYEQYF. CDR3 nucleotide sequence: TGTGCCAGCAGCCAAGCGGTTGAAACAGGACCTTACGAGCAGTACTTC.

J is TRBJ1-2 and V is TRBV7-2; the D is unclear. This CDR3 is 14 amino acids long. CDR1 and CDR2 (germline): SGHTA, FQGNSA. Trimming took 1 base from V and 4 from J, leaving 10 bases between them. The CDR3 loop is CASSLDSQSYGYTF. In nucleotides, the CDR3 is TGTGCCAGCAGCTTAGATTCACAGTCCTATGGCTACACCTTC.

The gene calls are TRBV10-3 and TRBJ2-5, with 14 bases aligning to TRBD2. CDR1 ENHRY and CDR2 SYGVKD come from the germline V gene. V lost 5 bases, J lost 3 bases, and 5 bases stayed unmatched. The CDR3 is made up of 16 amino acids. CDR3 sequence: CAISRGTSGSEETQYF. The CDR3 bases are TGTGCCATCAGTAGAGGGACTAGCGGGAGCGAAGAGACCCAGTACTTC.

This clone was found a few times. V gene TRBV6-1 combines with J gene TRBJ2-5; D unresolved. The CDR3 sequence is 14 residues long. Trimming removed 6 bases from V and 2 bases from J, with 13 bases in between. CDR1 is MNHNS, CDR2 SASEGT, per germline. The CDR3 protein is CASSPVGSQETQYF. For the CDR3, the DNA is TGTGCCAGCAGCCCGGTCGGGTCACAAGAGACCCAGTACTTC.

The rearrangement joins TRBV15 to TRBJ2-7; D is perhaps TRBD2 (5 bases). V was cut by 3 bases and J by 4 bases, with 16 bases left in between. CDR1 is LNHNV, CDR2 YYDKDF, per germline (reference sequence). This CDR3 comprises 15 residues. Here the CDR3 reads CATSRTGVEAYEQYF. In DNA form, the CDR3 reads TGTGCCACCAGCAGGACCGGGGTTGAGGCTTACGAGCAGTACTTC.

The chain employs TRBV5-4 and TRBJ2-5; tentative D call: TRBD2 (5 bases). CDR1 and CDR2 from the germline V gene are SGHNT and YYREEE (reference sequence). Trimming took 0 bases from V and 5 from J, leaving 14 bases between them. The CDR3 is 15 residues long. Here the CDR3 reads CASSLDPGVWETQYF. CDR3 in DNA: TGTGCCAGCAGCTTGGATCCCGGGGTCTGGGAGACCCAGTACTTC.

CDR3 residues: CASRDSGSYEQYF. In DNA, the CDR3 is TGTGCCAGCCGGGACTCGGGGTCCTACGAGCAGTACTTC. This chain connects TRBV6-5 to TRBJ2-7; the D gene is possibly TRBD2 (6 bases). The CDR3 runs 13 residues. Germline V gene sequence: CDR1 MNHEY, CDR2 SVGAGI. V gave up 8 bases and J gave up 1 base, with 12 bases separating them.

For the CDR3, the DNA is TGTGCCACCAGCAAAGGGGTCGGGGGAATGAATGAGCAGTTCTTC. Its protein product is CATSKGVGGMNEQFF. J is TRBJ2-1 and V is TRBV15; D perhaps matches TRBD2 (6 bases). Trimming shortened V by 4 bases and J by 7 bases, and 17 bases separated the two germline ends. The length of the CDR3 is 15 residues. From germline, CDR1 is LNHNV and CDR2 YYDKDF (reference sequence).

The J gene is TRBJ1-3, the V gene TRBV5-8, with 8 bases aligning to TRBD1. CDR1 is SGHTS and CDR2 is YDEGEE in the germline V gene. The CDR3 covers 17 residues. V lost 0 bases, J lost 5 bases, and 10 bases stayed unmatched. Written as DNA, the CDR3 is TGTGCCAGCAGCTTGGACCCAGGGGGCGCAAGTCGAAACACCATATATTTT. Translating gives CASSLDPGGASRNTIYF. Using reference TRBV5-8 and TRBJ1-3 for the parts outside the CDR3, the full variable domain is EAGVTQSPTHLIKTRGQQATLRCSPISGHTSVYWYQQALGLGLQFLLWYDEGEERNRGNFPPRFSGRQFPNYSSELNVNALELEDSALYLCASSLDPGGASRNTIYFGEGSWLTVV.

V usage is TRBV28 and J usage is TRBJ1-1; tentatively, D is TRBD1 (5 bases). This CDR3 spans 13 amino acids. V was clipped by 5 bases and J by 8 bases, with 15 bases between them. Germline V gene data show CDR1 as MDHEN and CDR2 as SYDVKM. CDR3 sequence reads: CASSRRGYREAFF. The DNA for the CDR3 is TGTGCCAGCAGTAGGAGGGGTTACAGGGAAGCTTTCTTT.

This clone was counted once. The V call is TRBV5-1, the J call TRBJ2-1; D might be TRBD2 (7 bases). V shed 3 bases and J shed 7 bases, with 14 bases lying between them. The CDR3 has 14 residues. CDR1 SGHRS and CDR2 YFSETQ come from the germline V gene. CDR3 sequence (DNA): TGCGCCAGCAGCTGGGGGGGCAGAGGGAATGAGCAGTTCTTC. Amino acids: CASSWGGRGNEQFF.

V gene TRBV7-2 combines with J gene TRBJ2-5, with 9 bases matching TRBD2. The CDR3 contains 13 residues. The germline gives CDR1 SGHTA, CDR2 FQGNSA. The trim removed 7 bases at V and 7 bases at J, leaving 7 bases unmatched. CDR3 nucleotides: TGTGCCAGCAAGGTGCGGGGGGGCGGGACCCAGTACTTC. Residues: CASKVRGGGTQYF.

The chain uses TRBV7-2 and TRBJ1-2, with 7 bases identical to TRBD1. This CDR3 region has 16 residues. J gave up 8 bases and V 4 bases, and 16 bases lay outside the gene matches. Germline CDR1 and CDR2: SGHTA and FQGNSA. In DNA, the CDR3 is TGTGCCAGCAGCTCCTCGCCTACAGGACAGGTACAGGGCTACACCTTC. It translates to CASSSSPTGQVQGYTF.